This T cell receptor beta chain was identified during a study of T cell responses to AZD1222 COVID-19 vaccine. Whole-study results and caveats: CD4 TCRs covered the whole spike, strongest at regions 160-218 and 743-854. Baseline serology detected seropositivity in only six AZD1222 recipients.

Comment on this clone: As yet, its antigen is unknown.

Libraries were prepared by immunoSEQ multiplex PCR; TCRdb keeps only in-frame clonotypes and omits some of them. The sample yields approximately 190,000 clones, 80% to 95% seen once. The specimen comprised peripheral blood, sampled on day 0 of AZD1222 vaccination. The TCR comes from an adult in good health.

CDR3 sequence (DNA): TGTGCCAGCAGCTTAGCAGGCACGCCTAGCAATCAGCCCCAGCATTTT. Translation gives CASSLAGTPSNQPQHF. The gene calls are TRBV7-9 and TRBJ1-5; D gene ambiguous. The CDR3 has 16 amino acids. The germline V gene encodes CDR1 SEHNR and CDR2 FQNEAQ (reference sequence). Trimming removed 0 bases from V and 0 bases from J, with 9 bases in between.